This TCR beta chain originates from a study of regulatory T cells in long-lasting Graves disease (dated by TCRdb to about 2021). The study in broad terms: Persistent Graves' disease was defined as persistently positive TSH receptor autoantibodies together with antithyroid drug treatment for over 5 years. The study was registered as a clinical trial and conducted in China. In the clinical cohort, patients with persistent Graves' disease had used antithyroid drugs for an average of about 9.4 years. Persistent Graves' disease patients were compared with newly diagnosed Graves' disease patients by peripheral blood TCR sequencing and RNA sequencing. TCR sequencing covered 13 persistent and roughly 20 newly diagnosed Graves' disease patients, 33 samples in total.

Including the terminal cysteine and phenylalanine, the CDR3 comprises 11 residues. The sequence is cut down to CDR3 DNA, 33 bases in frame from base 1. V loses 5 bases, J loses 13 bases, and the germline ends lie 9 bases apart. As encoded in the germline V gene (reference sequence), CDR1 is LNHDA while CDR2 is SQIVND. The intended sense of this specimen's time point label: persistent/refractory GD, antithyroid drugs over 5 years with positive TRAb. RNA was extracted from PBMCs in TRIzol for both TCR sequencing and RNA sequencing. The diagnosis of Graves' disease was made according to American Thyroid Association guidelines. The patients came from an endocrinology department in Xi'an, China. Each patient gave 9 to 10 milliliters of peripheral blood, collected in an EDTA anticoagulant tube. Ficoll Paque Plus density gradient separation was used to isolate PBMCs, and no further T cell sorting was done. An Agilent 2100 Bioanalyzer and agarose gel were used to check RNA quality, and a NanoDrop 2000 was used to measure RNA concentration.

The library was prepared using multiplex PCR. The sequencing machine was an Illumina HiSeq 4000. To build TCR beta libraries, CDR3 regions were amplified by Arm-PCR using iRepertoire HTBI primers. PCR products were gel purified before sequencing. On the study's bioinformatics: Across samples, 60 to 70 TRBV and 14 TRBJ segments were identified and used for gene usage analysis of CDR3 amino acid clonotypes. COPE and FqMerger were used to merge filtered high-quality paired reads into contigs. BLAST was used to align contigs to IMGT TRBV, TRBD and TRBJ reference genes, and CDR3 was defined according to IMGT. Clonotypes above 0.1% frequency were classified as highly expanded clones. Shannon entropy served as the measure of repertoire diversity, while the Gini coefficient captured V-J evenness. A clonotype was considered public if more than one individual shared it. Through fastp at Q25 and MiXCR, TCRdb rebuilt clones from the public reads, retaining in-frame beta chains. CDR3 protein duplicates are merged, each entry listing the most common genes and DNA. The V and J calls and clone size come from TCRdb's table, not from the authors' own analysis. The sample contains 400,000 to 500,000 distinct CDR3 sequences, approximately 23% of them found a single time. Jointly, the top ten make up 10% to 15% of the sample.

With regard to this clonotype: The antigen it binds to is not known. Within one base of it there is no much larger clone, and no base qualities were kept.

Overall results and qualifications from the work: Persistent disease showed preferential use of TRBV28, TRBJ1-2 and TRBJ2-5, whereas newly diagnosed disease favored TRBV20-1 and TRBJ2-1. Persistent Graves' disease patients showed lower TCR Shannon entropy and fewer highly expanded clones than newly diagnosed patients, suggesting clonal expansion. Patients with persistent disease shared more public clonotypes (approximately 2,500) than newly diagnosed patients did (around 930). Because the primary lesion, thyroid tissue, could not be accessed, the study looked at peripheral blood alone. The authors acknowledged the small sample size as a limitation that may reduce accuracy. Sequencing and analysis were limited to the TCR beta chain.

The sequence links TRBV19 to TRBJ2-6; no D gene call is confident. The sequence derives from a female donor with Graves disease. This material consisted of peripheral blood mononuclear cells (PBMCs), taken when the disease was refractory, from a patient treated with antithyroid drugs. Here the CDR3 is given as CASSPGLVLTF. In nucleotide form, the sequence is TGTGCCAGTAGTCCAGGCTTGGTCCTGACTTTC. Supplemented by the reference TRBV19 and TRBJ2-6 proteins around the CDR3, the complete variable domain is DGGITQSPKYLFRKEGQNVTLSCEQNLNHDAMYWYRQDPGQGLRLIYYSQIVNDFQKGDIAEGYSVSREKKESFPLTVTSAQKNPTAFYLCASSPGLVLTFGAGSRLTVL.